The subject of this entry is one T cell receptor beta chain. Its antigen has not been determined. It has no much larger one-base neighbor in the sample; base qualities were not kept. The data were obtained in a study of cytomegalovirus exposure and HLA in healthy donors (dated by TCRdb to about 2017). Regarding the complete study: An earlier analysis of roughly 570 of the donors reported approximately 300 Gb of sequence data and 95 million to 140 million unique TCR beta sequences obtained from about 179 million T cells. All discovery cohort repertoires had been generated on a single sequencing platform. The study profiled the T cell repertoires of 666 subjects by immunosequencing and related them to cytomegalovirus serostatus. A later genetic analysis took genome-wide SNP genotypes for about three fifths of the roughly 700 donors and used that subset as a discovery cohort. Donor age, sex, ethnicity and CMV serostatus were collected together with the repertoire data. Among 300 to 450 genotyped donors of the cohort, an average of around 240,000 unique TCR beta nucleotide sequences were sequenced per donor, 15% to 20% of them non-productive. In an earlier analysis of roughly 540 of the donors, high-throughput TCR beta sequencing was used to judge whether each TCR beta V gene segment behaved as functional or pseudogenic. Four to six DR-DQ haplotypes were handled as single units for association and clustering, since linkage in the cohort was strong. An early release covering around 630 HLA-typed donors comprised roughly 300 gigabases of sequencing data and around 80 million unique TCR sequences. Along with the approximately 700-subject first cohort, a separate validation cohort of roughly 110 different subjects was used. The later analysis used no new phenotypic data to find candidate immune exposures, relying instead on TCR beta sequences and their occurrence across donors. Class I and class II HLA loci were covered by the typing at four-digit resolution. In a later analysis, previously published TCR beta repertoires from roughly 710 donors were re-analyzed and high-resolution HLA genotyping was added so that TCR occurrence patterns could be studied. To predict cytomegalovirus infection status, the study brought together high-throughput TCR immunosequencing, statistical association of individual TCRs with disease status, and machine learning. Of the roughly 390 genotyped donors, around 81% fell in the genetic ancestry cluster associated with self-reported Caucasian donors. The number of donors typed differed by locus, with about 629-630 for A, B, C, DRB1 and DQB1, around 560 for DQA1, 600 to 610 for DPA1, and approximately 470 for DPB1. The study was designed to test whether signatures of past pathogen exposure could be identified by cataloging public T cell receptors. The paper as a whole reports these results and caveats: The classifier was reported to diagnose cytomegalovirus status with high specificity and sensitivity in both the original cohort and the validation cohort. Because counts were too low, some 17 rarely observed V segments, including chromosome 9 orphons, were left out of the earlier analysis of 587 of the donors. Because some donors lacked HLA typing at each locus, the association tests relied only on the typed subset. Three of the identified cytomegalovirus-associated TCR beta chains were confirmed in vitro to be specific for cytomegalovirus antigens. The study listed 164 TCR beta chains as associated with cytomegalovirus. A further reported finding was that TCR beta sequences accurately predicted the HLA-A and HLA-B alleles for most subjects in the first cohort. A cluster of highly shared sequence variants was judged likely to be a technical artifact of the sequencing pipeline. According to the authors, the approach could potentially be generalized to other disease states and immunological phenotypes. A later genetic analysis associated a missense DCLRE1C variant with V-gene and J-gene trimming of TCR beta chains, and an independent cohort replicated the association. A later analysis found that most CMV-associated TCR beta chains appeared HLA-restricted, with HLA associations seemingly driven largely by CMV exposure. When HLA alleles, especially DR and DQ, strongly co-occurred, TCR associations were difficult to assign to individual alleles. Compared with the approximately 600-donor mean, donors in an Asian-associated ancestry cluster had fewer N-insertions in productive TCRs, according to a later genetic analysis. In a later analysis, HLA-associated TCR beta chains were found to be more clonally expanded and to have lower generation probabilities than equally common non-associated chains. For the cohort, immune exposure information was limited to CMV serostatus. An earlier analysis of around 500 of the donors showed that most TCR beta V segments appeared in productive rearrangements either about 90% or about 30% of the time, which broadly matched IMGT annotations. Linkage disequilibrium might explain the correlated functional status among segregating V segments, but an unknown experimental factor could not be ruled out. Presence/absence analyses assumed roughly uniform sequencing depth across donors, an assumption that may not hold. Most TCR sequences were observed very rarely across donors, whereas some public TCRs were present in many individuals. This cohort had only TCR beta chains sequenced, and the lack of alpha or paired-chain data limited which features could be detected. A later analysis reported that several top co-occurrence clusters appeared linked to parvovirus B19, influenza, CMV and Epstein-Barr virus. According to a later analysis, TCR association rates differed among HLA loci, with DRB1 alleles showing the most associated TCRs and HLA-C alleles showing the fewest. At a false discovery rate of 0.05, a later analysis linked about 16,000 TCR beta sequences to specific HLA alleles. The 87-base-pair reads could not distinguish some IMGT-functional V segments, including TRBV6-2 and TRBV6-3, so those segments were excluded.

The receptor library was made with the immunoSEQ multiplex PCR assay. For the multiplex PCR, a mixture combining 60 forward primers for TCR Vbeta segments and 13 reverse primers for TCR Jbeta segments was used. The CDR3 region of rearranged TCR beta genes was amplified from genomic DNA by a multiplex PCR assay. The Illumina HiSeq System was used to sequence the amplified TCR beta libraries as 87-base-pair reads. The published analysis was carried out like this. A later analysis counted about 80 million unique TCR beta chains across the 550 to 700 repertoires, and roughly 11 million of these chains were shared by at least two donors. A nearest-neighbor algorithm error-corrected the raw reads and collapsed the reads into unique sequences, merging closely related sequences to remove PCR and sequencing errors. Alignment of CDR3 sequences to IMGT reference sequences was used to assign V, D and J gene segments. Each retained sequence needed at least a six-nucleotide match to both a V gene segment and a J gene segment. A rearrangement counted as productive if the CDR3 had no stop codons and remained in frame with V and J, and every other rearrangement counted as non-productive. Following IMGT convention, CDR3 was defined as the stretch from the second conserved V-encoded cysteine up to the conserved J-encoded phenylalanine. The earlier analysis of some 600 of the donors excluded sequences that lacked an unambiguous match to a single V gene segment. An earlier analysis of fewer than 750 of the donors called V segments functional above 56.7% productive rearrangements and segregating when the between-donor standard deviation exceeded 5%. A statistical classification framework was developed to diagnose cytomegalovirus status using the catalog of TCR beta chain sequences. In a later analysis, TCR nucleotide sequences were compared against IMGT/GENE-DB human TR gene sequences so that V and J genes could be assigned. Using the TCRdist pipeline, a later analysis assigned CDR3 sequences along with most-parsimonious VDJ recombination scenarios. In a later analysis, every TCR beta chain was defined by the combination of its CDR3 amino acid sequence and its V-gene family, and reads without a unique V-gene family were dropped. As a way to deal with suspected cross-contamination and a sequencing artifact, a later analysis dropped 500 to 700 nucleotide sequences that were highly shared and had low generation probability. In a later analysis, a clonal expansion index for each public chain was calculated from normalized within-repertoire ranks of inferred template counts. Generation probabilities in a later analysis came from a VDJ recombination model fitted to out-of-frame rearrangements, and those results were checked against IGoR. In a later analysis, TCR-TCR, TCR-HLA and TCR-CMV co-occurrence was scored with hypergeometric tests, and a repertoire-size bias correction was applied to TCR pairs. In a later analysis, false discovery rates were estimated by permuting HLA or CMV assignments 20 times. In a later analysis, co-occurring TCRs were grouped using DBSCAN, with TCRdist sequence similarity added in when clustering inside HLA-allele-positive subsets. For co-occurrence clustering, repertoires with fewer than 30,000 or more than 120,000 public chains were excluded, along with about five repertoires with anomalous nucleotide sharing. Imported from immuneACCESS, the table was reduced by TCRdb to in-frame sequences with V and J called. These copies leave out some clones; in studies compared against another copy, an unresolved V gene accounts for under half, and the cause of the remainder is not known. V and J calls and clone size are given by that table; D and trimming were obtained from the DNA. In all, the sample holds about 140,000 clones, and roughly 80% of those were seen once. Of the sample, 4.5% to 6% is held by the ten largest clones.

The cohort comprised more than 550 healthy bone marrow donors. At the time of sampling, every cohort member was nominally healthy, though immune exposures that went unrecorded were likely present. The donor tested CMV seronegative and was one of the 352 seronegative cohort members. A peripheral blood sample was provided by each donor, and peripheral blood mononuclear cells were used for TCR beta sequencing. The Qiagen DNeasy Blood Extraction Kit was used to extract genomic DNA from the blood cell samples. Germline trimming amounts to 3 bases on V and 2 bases on J, with 8 as the count of junction bases outside the gene matches. For CDR1 and CDR2, the germline V gene (reference sequence) lists SEHNR and FQNEAQ. The CDR3 measures 16 amino acids from cysteine to phenylalanine. CDR3 DNA only is kept here, 48 bases in frame from base 1.

The chain employs TRBV7-9 and TRBJ2-7; TRBD2 aligns with 9 central bases. Sequencing used PBMCs. The clonotype was recovered from a woman between 50 and 59 years old in good health and CMV-seronegative. CDR3 reads: CASSFRGSGGPYEQYF. The bases read TGTGCCAGCAGCTTTCGGGGGAGCGGGGGGCCCTACGAGCAGTACTTC.